This TCR beta chain stems from a study of cytomegalovirus exposure and HLA in healthy donors. Study-wide results and limits: Both high specificity and high sensitivity reportedly marked the classifier's diagnosis of cytomegalovirus status. A later analysis reportedly found that, within productive TCRs, an Asian-associated ancestry cluster had fewer N-insertions than the mean observed across the roughly 700 donors.

The PCR made use of 60 Vbeta and 13 Jbeta primers. Method: immunoSEQ multiplex PCR; TCRdb's copy keeps in-frame clones and lacks some. The profile covers 150,000 to 200,000 clones, with roughly 82% appearing a single time and more than 0.5% taken by the ten largest. A note on this clone: Its antigen remains unidentified.

Source material: PBMCs. This TCR derives from a woman in her fifties or sixties in good health and CMV-seronegative.

DNA for the CDR3: TGTGCCAGCAGCTTGGTTCTCGGGACAGGGAACTATGGCTACACCTTC. Protein sequence: CASSLVLGTGNYGYTF. The chain uses TRBV5-6 and TRBJ1-2; 9 nucleotides align to TRBD1. Germline assignment: CDR1 SGHDT and CDR2 YYEEEE. This CDR3 is built from 16 residues. After removal of 0 bases from V and 2 bases from J, the junction contained 5 bases not matched to a gene.